This TCR beta chain appears in the sequencing data of a study of breast tumors, draining lymph nodes, adjacent tissues. Study results and limitations: Tumor repertoires ranked between lymph nodes and nontumor tissue in diversity, with V and J gene preferences.

A single record per CDR3 protein comes from TCRdb applying MiXCR to the multiplex PCR reads. The sample has 20,000 to 25,000 distinct CDR3 sequences, roughly 58% seen once. J gave up 3 bases and V 4 bases, and 5 bases lay outside the gene matches. This CDR3 has 14 amino acids. Germline CDR1 and CDR2: SGHNT and YYREEE (reference sequence). In its sample, this clonotype was seen a few times. Antigen: not known. This clonotype was sampled from a female donor with breast cancer. Some clones in this sample may be carry-over from other donors' samples. The gene calls are TRBV5-4 and TRBJ2-7; 9 bases are shared with TRBD1. Source material: breast tumor tissue. This chain's CDR3 is CASSPGTGIYEQYF. CDR3 in DNA: TGTGCCAGCAGCCCGGGGACAGGGATCTACGAGCAGTACTTC.